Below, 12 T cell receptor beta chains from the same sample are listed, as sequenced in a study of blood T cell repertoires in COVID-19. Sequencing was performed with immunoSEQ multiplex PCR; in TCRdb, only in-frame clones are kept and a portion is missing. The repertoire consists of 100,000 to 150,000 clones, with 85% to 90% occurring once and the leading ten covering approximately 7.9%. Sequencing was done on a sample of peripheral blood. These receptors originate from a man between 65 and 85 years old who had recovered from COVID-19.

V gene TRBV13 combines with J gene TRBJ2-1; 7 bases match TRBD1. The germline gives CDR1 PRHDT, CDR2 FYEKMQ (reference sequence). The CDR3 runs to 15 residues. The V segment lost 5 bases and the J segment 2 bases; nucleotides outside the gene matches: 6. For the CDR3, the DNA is TGTGCCAGCAGCGAAGCCGGGACAGCCTACAATGAGCAGTTCTTC. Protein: CASSEAGTAYNEQFF.

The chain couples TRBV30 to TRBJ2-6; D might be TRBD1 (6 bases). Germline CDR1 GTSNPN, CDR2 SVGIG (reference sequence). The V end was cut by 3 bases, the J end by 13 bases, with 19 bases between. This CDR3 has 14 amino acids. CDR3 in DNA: TGTGCCTGGAGCTTGGACAGCCGCTCCGGGGTCCTGACTTTC. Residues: CAWSLDSRSGVLTF.

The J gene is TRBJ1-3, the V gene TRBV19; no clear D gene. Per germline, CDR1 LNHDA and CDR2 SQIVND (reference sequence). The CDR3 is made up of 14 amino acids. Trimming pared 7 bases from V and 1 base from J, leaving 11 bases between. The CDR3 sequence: CASISRWSGNTIYF. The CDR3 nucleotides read TGTGCCAGTATTTCTAGGTGGTCTGGAAACACCATATATTTT.

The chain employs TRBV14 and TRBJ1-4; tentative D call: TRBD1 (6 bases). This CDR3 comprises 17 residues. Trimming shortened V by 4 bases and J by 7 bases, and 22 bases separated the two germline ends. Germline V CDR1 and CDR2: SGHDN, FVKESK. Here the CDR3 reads CASSPRDTFFPGEKLFF. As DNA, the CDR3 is TGTGCCAGCAGCCCCCGGGACACCTTTTTTCCAGGTGAAAAACTGTTTTTT.

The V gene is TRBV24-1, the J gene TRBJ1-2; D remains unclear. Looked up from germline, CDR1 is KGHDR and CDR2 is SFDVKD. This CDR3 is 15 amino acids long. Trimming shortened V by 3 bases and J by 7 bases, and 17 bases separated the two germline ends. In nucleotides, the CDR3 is TGTGCCACCAGTGATGGTCGTTCGGGGATGAGTGGCTACACCTTC. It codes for CATSDGRSGMSGYTF.

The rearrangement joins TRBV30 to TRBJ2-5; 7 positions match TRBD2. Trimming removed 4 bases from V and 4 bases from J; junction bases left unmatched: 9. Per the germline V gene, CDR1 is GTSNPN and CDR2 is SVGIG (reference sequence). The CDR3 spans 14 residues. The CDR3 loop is CAWKGAGAVETQYF. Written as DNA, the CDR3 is TGTGCCTGGAAGGGTGCGGGAGCCGTAGAGACCCAGTACTTC. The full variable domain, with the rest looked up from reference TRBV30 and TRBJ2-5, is SQTIHQWPATLVQPVGSPLSLECTVEGTSNPNLYWYRQAAGRGLQLLFYSVGIGQISSEVPQNLSASRPQDRQFILSSKKLLLSDSGFYLCAWKGAGAVETQYFGPGTRLLVL.

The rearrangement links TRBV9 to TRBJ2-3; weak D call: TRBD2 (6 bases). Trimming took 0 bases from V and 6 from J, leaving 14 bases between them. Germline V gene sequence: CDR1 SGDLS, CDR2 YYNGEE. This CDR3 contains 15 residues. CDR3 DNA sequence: TGTGCCAGCAGCGTAGGAGCGGGCCTTCGGGATACGCAGTATTTT. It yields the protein CASSVGAGLRDTQYF. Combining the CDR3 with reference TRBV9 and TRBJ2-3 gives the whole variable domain DSGVTQTPKHLITATGQRVTLRCSPRSGDLSVYWYQQSLDQGLQFLIQYYNGEERAKGNILERFSAQQFPDLHSELNLSSLELGDSALYFCASSVGAGLRDTQYFGPGTRLTVL.

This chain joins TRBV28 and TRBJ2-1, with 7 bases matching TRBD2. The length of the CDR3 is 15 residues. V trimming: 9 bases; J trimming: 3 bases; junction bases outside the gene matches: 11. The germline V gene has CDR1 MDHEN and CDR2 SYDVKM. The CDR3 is CARVGRGARYNEQFF. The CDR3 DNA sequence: TGTGCCAGGGTTGGGAGGGGTGCGCGCTACAATGAGCAGTTCTTC. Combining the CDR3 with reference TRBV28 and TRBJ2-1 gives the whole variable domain DVKVTQSSRYLVKRTGEKVFLECVQDMDHENMFWYRQDPGLGLRLIYFSYDVKMKEKGDIPEGYSVSREKKERFSLILESASTNQTSMYLCARVGRGARYNEQFFGPGTRLTVL.

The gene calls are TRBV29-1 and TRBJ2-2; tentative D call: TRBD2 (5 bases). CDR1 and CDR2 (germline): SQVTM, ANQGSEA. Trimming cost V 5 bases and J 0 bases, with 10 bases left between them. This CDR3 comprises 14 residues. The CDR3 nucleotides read TGCAGCGTTTTTGAGGGATCGAACACCGGGGAGCTGTTTTTT. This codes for CSVFEGSNTGELFF.

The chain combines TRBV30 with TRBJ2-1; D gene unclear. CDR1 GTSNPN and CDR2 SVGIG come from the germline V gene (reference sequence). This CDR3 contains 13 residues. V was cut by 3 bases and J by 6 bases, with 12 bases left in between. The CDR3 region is CAWSVFSSNEQFF. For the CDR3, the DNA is TGTGCCTGGAGCGTCTTTTCTAGCAATGAGCAGTTCTTC.

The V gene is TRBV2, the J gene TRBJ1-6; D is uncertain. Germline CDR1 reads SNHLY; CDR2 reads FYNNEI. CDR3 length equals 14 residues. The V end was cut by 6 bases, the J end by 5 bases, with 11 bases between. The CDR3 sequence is CASRREANNSPLHF. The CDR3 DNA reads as TGTGCCAGCAGGCGGGAGGCCAATAATTCACCCCTCCACTTT.

The CDR3 loop reads CASSPPGLTNEKLFF. CDR3 nucleotides: TGTGCCAGCAGCCCGCCGGGATTAACTAATGAAAAACTGTTTTTT. The chain combines TRBV7-2 with TRBJ1-4; D not certain. Trimming removed 5 bases at V and 1 base at J, with 11 bases between. This CDR3 has 15 amino acids. CDR1 is SGHTA, CDR2 FQGNSA, per germline.